The clone carrying this TCR beta chain was picked up many times. The antigen remains undetermined. Germline V gives CDR1 SGHTA, CDR2 FQGNSA. V was clipped by 4 bases and J by 7 bases, with 7 bases between them. The length of the CDR3 is 12 residues. One entry per CDR3 protein results from TCRdb running MiXCR on the reads. The table records some 700,000 distinct CDR3 sequences, roughly 35% of them present only once. This specimen comes from a study of T cell repertoires in cytomegalovirus infection. Overall study results and limits: Ex vivo responses were dominated by HLA-C-restricted CMV-specific TCR beta clonotypes.

This sequence joins TRBV7-2 and TRBJ2-2, with unresolved D. The sequence was obtained from a human donor in good health (CMV status not recorded). Some clones in this sample may be carry-over from other donors' samples. Material: PBMCs. Here the CDR3 reads CASSSGVGELFF. In DNA, the CDR3 is TGTGCCAGCAGCTCCGGCGTCGGGGAGCTGTTTTTT.